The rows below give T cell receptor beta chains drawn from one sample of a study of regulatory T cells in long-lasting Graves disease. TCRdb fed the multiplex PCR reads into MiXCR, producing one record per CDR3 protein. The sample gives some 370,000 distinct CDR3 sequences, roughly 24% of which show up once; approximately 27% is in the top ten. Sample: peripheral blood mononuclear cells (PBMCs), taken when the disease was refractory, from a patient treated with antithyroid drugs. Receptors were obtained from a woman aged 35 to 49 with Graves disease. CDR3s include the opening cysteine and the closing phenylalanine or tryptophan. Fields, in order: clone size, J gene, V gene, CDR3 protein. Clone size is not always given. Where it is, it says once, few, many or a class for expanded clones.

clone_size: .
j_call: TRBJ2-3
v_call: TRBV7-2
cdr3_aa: CASSLDQRYTDTQYF

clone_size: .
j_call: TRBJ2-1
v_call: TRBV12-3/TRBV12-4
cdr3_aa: CASSLVSSSYNEQFF

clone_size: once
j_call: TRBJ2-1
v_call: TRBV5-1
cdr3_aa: CASSLGGRSSYNEQFF

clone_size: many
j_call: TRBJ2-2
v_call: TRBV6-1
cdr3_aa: CASRGRRNTGELFF

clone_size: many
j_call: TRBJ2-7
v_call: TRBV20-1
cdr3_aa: CSARDLSSGSHEQYF

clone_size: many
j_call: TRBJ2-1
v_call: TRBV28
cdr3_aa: CASSLFSANEQFF

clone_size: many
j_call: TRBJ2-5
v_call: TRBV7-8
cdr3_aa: CASRQTRWGVGTQYF

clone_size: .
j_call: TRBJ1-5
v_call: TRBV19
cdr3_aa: CASRDRGTYSNQPQHF

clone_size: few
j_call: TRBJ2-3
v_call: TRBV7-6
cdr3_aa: CASSLTFSDTQYF

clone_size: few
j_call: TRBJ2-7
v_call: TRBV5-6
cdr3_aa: CASSFLGLAGGKAYEQYF

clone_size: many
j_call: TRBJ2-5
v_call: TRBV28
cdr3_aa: CASREMETQYF

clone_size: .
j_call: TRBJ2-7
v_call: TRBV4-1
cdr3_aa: CASSQDTQGISYEQYF

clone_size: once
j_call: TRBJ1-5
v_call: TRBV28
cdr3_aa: CASSDYRGRWGQPQHF

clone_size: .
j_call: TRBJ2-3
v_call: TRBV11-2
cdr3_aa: CASSLVFRDRVNTQYF

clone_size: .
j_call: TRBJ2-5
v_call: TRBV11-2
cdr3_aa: CASSLVMTSGKRETQYF

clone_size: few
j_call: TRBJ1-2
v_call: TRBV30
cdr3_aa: CAWSEGPGATYGYTF

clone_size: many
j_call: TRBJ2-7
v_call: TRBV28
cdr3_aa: CASGIGPSYEQYF

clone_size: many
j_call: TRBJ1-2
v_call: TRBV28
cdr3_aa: CASSSDGASNYGYTF

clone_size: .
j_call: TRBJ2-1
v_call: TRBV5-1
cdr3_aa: CASSLARLGGYNEQFF

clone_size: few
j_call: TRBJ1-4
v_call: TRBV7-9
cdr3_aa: CASSTWTGGFEKLFF

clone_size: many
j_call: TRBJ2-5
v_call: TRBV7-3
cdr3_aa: CASSSHGTRGETQYF

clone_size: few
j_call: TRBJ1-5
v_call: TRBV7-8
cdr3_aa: CASSLKEGRWVNQPQHF

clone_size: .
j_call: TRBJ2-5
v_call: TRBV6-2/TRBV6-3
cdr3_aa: CASSPLRHTREETQYF

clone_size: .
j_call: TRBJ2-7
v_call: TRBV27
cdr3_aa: CASSLTSGPISYEQYF

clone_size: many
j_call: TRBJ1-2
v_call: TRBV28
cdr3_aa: CASSLWAGGDYGYTF

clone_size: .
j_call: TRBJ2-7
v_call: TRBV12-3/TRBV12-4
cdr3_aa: CASSRGGPYEQYF

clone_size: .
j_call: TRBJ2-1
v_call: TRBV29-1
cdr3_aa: CSVDRGRYNEQFF

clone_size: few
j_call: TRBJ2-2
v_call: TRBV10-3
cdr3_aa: CAISQDQLSGELFF

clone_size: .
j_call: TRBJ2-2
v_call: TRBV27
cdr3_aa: CASRSTGTGRRGELFF

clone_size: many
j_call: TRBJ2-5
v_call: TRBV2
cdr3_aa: CASRGTSGSETQYF

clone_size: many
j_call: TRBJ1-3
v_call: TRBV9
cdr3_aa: CASSVDLVGITGNTIYF

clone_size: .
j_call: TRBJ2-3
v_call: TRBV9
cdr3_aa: CASSPPEGDTQYF

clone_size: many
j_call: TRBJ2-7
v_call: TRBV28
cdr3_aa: CASGEREVPYEQYF

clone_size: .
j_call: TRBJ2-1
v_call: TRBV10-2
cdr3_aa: CASSESRLTLPSYNEQFF

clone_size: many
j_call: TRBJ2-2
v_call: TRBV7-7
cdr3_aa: CASSLAGGGTGELFF

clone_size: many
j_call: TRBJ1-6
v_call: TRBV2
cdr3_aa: CASTRQAYSPLHF

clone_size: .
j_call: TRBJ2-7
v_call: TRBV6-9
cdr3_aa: CASSYARQFYEQYF

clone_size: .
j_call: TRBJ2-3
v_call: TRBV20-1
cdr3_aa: CSARAGTGSDTQYF